These 27 T cell receptor beta chains came from one sample sequenced in a study of a mutant IDH1 vaccine in newly diagnosed glioma. Time point denoted: week 23, last vaccination. Doses consisted of 300 ug of mutant IDH1 20-mer peptide each, paired with topical imiquimod. Clones were sequenced by immunoSEQ multiplex PCR, and TCRdb holds only the in-frame ones, with some missing. The sample includes approximately 44,000 clones, around 84% of them seen just once. For these receptors, no antigen is known. Sample: PBMCs, taken from a glioma patient whose treatment included an IDH1 peptide vaccine. These receptors all come from a woman between 18 and 29 years old with glioma. Some clones in this sample may be carry-over from other donors' samples.

The V gene is TRBV2, the J gene TRBJ1-3; TRBD1 is a possible D gene (5 bases). V lost 4 bases and J 4 bases, leaving 20 bases between the germline ends. Germline-derived CDR1 and CDR2 are SNHLY and FYNNEI. CDR3 length: 17 amino acids. The CDR3 nucleotides read TGTGCCAGCAGTGTCTCTTCTATGGGGGGTTCGGGAAACACCATATATTTT. Amino acids: CASSVSSMGGSGNTIYF.

The chain links TRBV6-5 to TRBJ2-7, with TRBD2 as a possible D gene (6 bases). Trimming removed 6 bases from V and 7 bases from J, with 19 bases in between. The CDR3 sequence is 14 residues long. Germline V gene sequence: CDR1 MNHEY, CDR2 SVGAGI. The CDR3 DNA sequence: TGTGCCAGCAGAGATAGGGCCCGGGGGATGGAGCAGTACTTC. This codes for CASRDRARGMEQYF.

The gene calls are TRBV4-1 and TRBJ1-2; 7 bases agree with TRBD1. After removal of 4 bases from V and 4 bases from J, the junction contained 12 bases not matched to a gene. Looked up from germline, CDR1 is MGHRA and CDR2 is YSYEKL. The CDR3 length is 16 residues. The CDR3 protein is CASSLRTGQGGYGYTF. The CDR3, as DNA: TGCGCCAGCAGCCTCCGTACCGGGCAGGGGGGCTATGGCTACACCTTC.

This chain joins TRBV9 and TRBJ2-5, with D possibly TRBD2 on 5 matching bases. Trimming left V 4 bases short and J 5 bases short, with 15 bases between. The germline V gene has CDR1 SGDLS and CDR2 YYNGEE. The length of the CDR3 is 14 residues. The CDR3, as DNA: TGTGCCAGCAGCCCTGGTCCGGGAAAGGAGACCCAGTACTTC. Protein sequence: CASSPGPGKETQYF.

The V call is TRBV29-1, the J call TRBJ1-2, with 8 bases lining up with TRBD1. Germline lookup yields CDR1 SQVTM and CDR2 ANQGSEA. The CDR3 extends over 12 amino acids. The ends lost 7 bases at V and 8 bases at J; junction bases unmatched: 9. DNA for the CDR3: TGCAGCGCCAGGGGGCGCTTTGAAGGCTACACCTTC. This sequence encodes CSARGRFEGYTF.

The CDR3 spells CAGDRQGQYEQYF. CDR3 bases: TGTGCCGGGGATCGACAGGGTCAGTACGAGCAGTACTTC. The chain links TRBV30 to TRBJ2-7; 7 bases agree with TRBD1. This CDR3 region has 13 residues. The trim removed 8 bases at V and 4 bases at J, leaving 11 bases unmatched. CDR1 and CDR2 (germline): GTSNPN, SVGIG (reference sequence).

V gene TRBV27 combines with J gene TRBJ2-6; 7 bases align to TRBD1. Looked up from germline, CDR1 is MNHEY and CDR2 is SMNVEV (reference sequence). This CDR3 contains 22 residues. V was clipped by 6 bases and J by 0 bases; unmatched bases: 23. CDR3 sequence: CASSLPPRQGLGTHSGANVLTF. CDR3 nucleotide sequence: TGTGCCAGCAGCTTGCCCCCTCGACAGGGTCTTGGAACCCACTCTGGGGCCAACGTCCTGACTTTC.

The chain combines TRBV28 with TRBJ2-1, with 9 bases that match TRBD1. This CDR3 comprises 14 residues. Germline V gene sequence: CDR1 MDHEN, CDR2 SYDVKM. Losses at the gene ends were 6 bases for V and 14 bases for J; bases not matched to a gene: 14. This chain's CDR3 is CASRGQGRFGREFF. The CDR3 DNA reads as TGTGCCAGCAGGGGACAGGGCCGCTTTGGGAGGGAGTTCTTC. The variable domain in full, with the rest retrieved from reference TRBV28 and TRBJ2-1, is DVKVTQSSRYLVKRTGEKVFLECVQDMDHENMFWYRQDPGLGLRLIYFSYDVKMKEKGDIPEGYSVSREKKERFSLILESASTNQTSMYLCASRGQGRFGREFFGPGTRLTVL.

This clone was detected a few times. V and J are TRBV29-1 and TRBJ1-1, with TRBD1 identical over 7 bases. Germline CDR1 reads SQVTM; CDR2 reads ANQGSEA. The V and J ends lost 6 bases and 0 bases, in that order; junction bases with no gene match: 4. The CDR3 runs to 13 residues. CDR3 DNA sequence: TGCAGCGTGGGGACAGCCTTGAACACTGAAGCTTTCTTT. As protein: CSVGTALNTEAFF.

This chain joins TRBV6-1 and TRBJ2-3, with TRBD1 identical over 8 bases. From germline, CDR1 is MNHNS and CDR2 SASEGT. The CDR3 is made up of 13 amino acids. V lost 2 bases to trimming and J lost 6 bases; unmatched junction nucleotides: 1. CDR3 region: CASSEYRGDTQYF. The DNA for the CDR3 is TGTGCCAGCAGTGAATACAGGGGGGATACGCAGTATTTT.

The chain combines TRBV19 with TRBJ2-5, with no clear D. The CDR3 runs to 14 residues. Looked up from germline, CDR1 is LNHDA and CDR2 is SQIVND (reference sequence). The V and J ends lost 6 bases and 4 bases respectively, with 15 bases between them. This chain's CDR3 is CASSRKGILETQYF. The CDR3, as DNA: TGTGCCAGTAGCCGGAAGGGCATTCTAGAGACCCAGTACTTC. Combining the CDR3 with reference TRBV19 and TRBJ2-5 gives the whole variable domain DGGITQSPKYLFRKEGQNVTLSCEQNLNHDAMYWYRQDPGQGLRLIYYSQIVNDFQKGDIAEGYSVSREKKESFPLTVTSAQKNPTAFYLCASSRKGILETQYFGPGTRLLVL.

The rearrangement joins TRBV2 to TRBJ2-2; 11 bases are shared with TRBD2. V gave up 2 bases and J gave up 6 bases; unmatched junction bases: 2. The CDR3 spans 15 residues. CDR1 is SNHLY and CDR2 is FYNNEI in the germline V gene. This chain's CDR3 is CASSELGLAAGELFF. DNA for the CDR3: TGTGCCAGCAGTGAATTGGGACTAGCGGCCGGGGAGCTGTTTTTT. Full variable domain (remainder filled in from reference TRBV2 and TRBJ2-2): EPEVTQTPSHQVTQMGQEVILRCVPISNHLYFYWYRQILGQKVEFLVSFYNNEISEKSEIFDDQFSVERPDGSNFTLKIRSTKLEDSAMYFCASSELGLAAGELFFGEGSRLTVL.

The gene calls are TRBV5-1 and TRBJ2-5; TRBD1 matches 8 bases. J lost 2 bases, V lost 0 bases, and 0 bases had no gene match. The germline V gene has CDR1 SGHRS and CDR2 YFSETQ. The CDR3 is 14 amino acids. DNA for the CDR3: TGCGCCAGCAGCTTGGGGACAGGGCAAGAGACCCAGTACTTC. Residues: CASSLGTGQETQYF.

The genes are TRBV7-2 and TRBJ1-1; a possible D gene is TRBD1 (6 bases). In germline, CDR1 is SGHTA, CDR2 FQGNSA. The CDR3 extends over 15 amino acids. The V and J ends lost 3 bases and 2 bases respectively, with 13 bases between them. CDR3 sequence: CASSFGGGQNTEAFF. Here the CDR3 DNA reads TGTGCCAGCAGCTTTGGGGGGGGCCAAAACACTGAAGCTTTCTTT.

The chain recombines TRBV5-4 with TRBJ1-2; 7 bases map to TRBD1. The CDR3 is made up of 15 amino acids. V was pared by 3 bases and J by 3 bases, with 8 bases of the junction left unmatched. Germline CDR1 reads SGHNT; CDR2 reads YYREEE (reference sequence). CDR3 bases: TGTGCCAGCAGCTCAGGGGTAGGGGGCCACTATGGCTACACCTTC. It yields the protein CASSSGVGGHYGYTF.

The chain uses TRBV20-1 and TRBJ1-2; D not resolved. Trimming removed 5 bases from V and 6 bases from J, with 7 bases in between. CDR1 DFQATT and CDR2 SNEGSKA come from the germline V gene (reference sequence). This CDR3 has 10 amino acids. The CDR3 reads CSAGINGYTF. CDR3 DNA sequence: TGCAGTGCTGGAATCAATGGCTACACCTTC.

This chain connects TRBV19 to TRBJ2-1, with D tentatively TRBD2 (6 bases). From germline, CDR1 is LNHDA and CDR2 SQIVND (reference sequence). The CDR3 sequence is 13 residues long. V shed 3 bases and J shed 8 bases, with 11 bases lying between them. The CDR3 sequence is CASSMTSAYEQFF. The CDR3, as DNA: TGTGCCAGTAGTATGACTAGTGCCTATGAGCAGTTCTTC.

The rearrangement uses TRBV2 and TRBJ2-2, with 8 bases fitting TRBD1. CDR1 and CDR2 from the germline V gene are SNHLY and FYNNEI. Trimming took 7 bases from V and 6 from J; bases not matched to a gene: 16. This CDR3 is built from 17 residues. CDR3 DNA: TGTGCCAGCAAGGGGACGAGGACAGGGTTCGGCTCCGGGGAGCTGTTTTTT. Protein: CASKGTRTGFGSGELFF.

The CDR3 DNA reads as TGTGCCAGCAGCATCGACAGGGGGCCCTACGAGCAGTACTTC. It yields the protein CASSIDRGPYEQYF. The rearrangement links TRBV9 to TRBJ2-7, with 10 bases fitting TRBD1. After removal of 4 bases from V and 2 bases from J, the junction contained 3 bases not matched to a gene. CDR3 length: 14 amino acids. CDR1 and CDR2 (germline): SGDLS, YYNGEE.

This clone appeared a single time. The chain employs TRBV27 and TRBJ1-5, with no clear D. CDR3 size: 13 residues. CDR1 MNHEY and CDR2 SMNVEV come from the germline V gene (reference sequence). V lost 5 bases and J lost 7, with 12 bases in between. The CDR3 nucleotides read TGTGCCAGCAGTCCTCCCCCCGGACAGCCCCAGCATTTT. It yields the protein CASSPPPGQPQHF.

In its sample, this clone was seen once. This sequence joins TRBV6-1 and TRBJ1-1, with TRBD1 matching over 9 bases. Germline loops: CDR1 MNHNS, CDR2 SASEGT. The junction had 12 bases not matched to a gene; V was cut back by 7 bases and J by 6 bases. The CDR3 length is 15 residues. The CDR3 protein is CASTPLGQGSSEAFF. The CDR3 DNA sequence: TGTGCCAGCACCCCCCTGGGACAGGGCTCTTCTGAAGCTTTCTTT.

This chain connects TRBV7-2 to TRBJ2-2, with D uncertain. The CDR3 extends over 15 amino acids. Looked up from germline, CDR1 is SGHTA and CDR2 is FQGNSA. V lost 4 bases and J lost 1, with 10 bases in between. The CDR3 region has the DNA TGTGCCAGCAGCTCCCGGAAAAAGAACACCGGGGAGCTGTTTTTT. Its translation: CASSSRKKNTGELFF.

The chain has TRBV18 and TRBJ2-5; D not certain. The germline V gene has CDR1 KGHSH and CDR2 LQKENI. The germline V and J ends were trimmed by 3 bases and 3 bases, with 2 bases remaining between them. CDR3 length: 11 residues. The CDR3 coding sequence is TGTGCCAGCTCACCTAAAGAGACCCAGTACTTC. Its translation: CASSPKETQYF.

This clone was counted between two and nine times. The chain carries TRBV5-6 and TRBJ1-2; D perhaps matches TRBD1 (5 bases). The germline CDR1 and CDR2 sequences are SGHDT and YYEEEE. Trimming shortened V by 4 bases and J by 6 bases, and 13 bases separated the two germline ends. The CDR3 loop spans 13 amino acids. In DNA form, the CDR3 reads TGTGCCAGCAGCACCGACGGGGCTAATGGCTACACCTTC. Residues: CASSTDGANGYTF.

The gene calls are TRBV11-3 and TRBJ2-5, with 11 bases lining up with TRBD2. CDR3 length: 16 amino acids. V lost 3 bases, J lost 2 bases, and 5 bases stayed unmatched. Germline V gene sequence: CDR1 SGHNT, CDR2 YENEEA. DNA for the CDR3: TGTGCCAGCAGCTTCCAACTAGCGGGGGATCAAGAGACCCAGTACTTC. Translation: CASSFQLAGDQETQYF.

The chain uses TRBV2 and TRBJ2-1; D possibly corresponds to TRBD2 (5 bases). This CDR3 comprises 15 residues. In germline, CDR1 is SNHLY, CDR2 FYNNEI. V shed 1 base and J shed 0 bases, with 7 bases lying between them. The CDR3 DNA reads TGTGCCAGCAGTGAAGTCGGGATCTCCTACAATGAGCAGTTCTTC. This translates into CASSEVGISYNEQFF.

This clone has only a few counts. J is TRBJ2-7 and V is TRBV2, with 8 bases lining up with TRBD2. The CDR3 sequence is 15 residues long. Germline V gene data show CDR1 as SNHLY and CDR2 as FYNNEI. Trimming took 0 bases from V and 3 from J; bases not matched to a gene: 4. CDR3 amino acids: CASSEAPGGIYEQYF. The CDR3 nucleotides read TGTGCCAGCAGTGAAGCCCCGGGGGGGATCTACGAGCAGTACTTC.